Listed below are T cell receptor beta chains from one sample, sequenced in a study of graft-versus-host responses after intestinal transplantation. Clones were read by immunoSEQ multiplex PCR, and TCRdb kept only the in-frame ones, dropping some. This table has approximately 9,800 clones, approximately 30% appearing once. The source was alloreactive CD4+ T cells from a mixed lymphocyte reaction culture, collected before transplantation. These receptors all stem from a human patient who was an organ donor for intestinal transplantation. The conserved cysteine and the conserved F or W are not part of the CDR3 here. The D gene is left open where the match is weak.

ASSRAGGENSPLH	TRBJ1-6	TRBV9	.
ASSLVFGRAGATNEKLF	TRBJ1-4	TRBV4-2	.
ASSAVPGLAGPTDTQY	TRBJ2-3	TRBV9	TRBD2
ASSLEARSYEQY	TRBJ2-7	TRBV5-1	.
ASSLSRSTDTQY	TRBJ2-3	TRBV7-9	.
ASSLGGDSPLH	TRBJ1-6	TRBV7-8	.
ASSLAQGSRRGYT	TRBJ1-2	TRBV11-2	.
ASSIRQGRETQY	TRBJ2-5	TRBV19	TRBD1
AWSGAINQPQH	TRBJ1-5	TRBV30	.
ASSKLDRAYEQY	TRBJ2-7	TRBV19	.
SARGYTEAF	TRBJ1-1	TRBV20-1	.
ASSHNRLAGGIDTQY	TRBJ2-3	TRBV5-1	TRBD2
ATGEDYNSPLH	TRBJ1-6	TRBV15	.
ASSEVRRDEQF	TRBJ2-1	TRBV6-1	.
ASSDRGGAADTQY	TRBJ2-3	TRBV6-1	.
ASSLGLAGGTQETQY	TRBJ2-5	TRBV5-1	TRBD2
ASSPGTLMTGELF	TRBJ2-2	TRBV5-1	.
ASSFVGEETQY	TRBJ2-5	TRBV28	.
SVERAGVNTEAF	TRBJ1-1	TRBV29-1	.
ASSTSGVYEQY	TRBJ2-7	TRBV5-1	TRBD2
ASSFDLVSYNEQF	TRBJ2-1	TRBV5-5	.
ASSLAITDTQY	TRBJ2-3	TRBV5-1	.
ASSYWTGSGANVLT	TRBJ2-6	TRBV11-3	TRBD1
ASSLGRDQETQY	TRBJ2-5	TRBV7-2	.